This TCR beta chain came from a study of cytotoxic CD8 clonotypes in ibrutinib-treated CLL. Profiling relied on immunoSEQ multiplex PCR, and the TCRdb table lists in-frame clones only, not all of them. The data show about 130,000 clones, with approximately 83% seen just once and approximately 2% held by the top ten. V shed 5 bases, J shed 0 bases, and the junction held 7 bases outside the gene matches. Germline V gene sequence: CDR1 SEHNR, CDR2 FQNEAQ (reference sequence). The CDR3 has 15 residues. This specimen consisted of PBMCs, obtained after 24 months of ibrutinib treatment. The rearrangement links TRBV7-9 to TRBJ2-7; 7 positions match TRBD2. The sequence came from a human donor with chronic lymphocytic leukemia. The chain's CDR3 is CASSPGGSSSYEQYF. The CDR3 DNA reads TGTGCCAGCAGCCCCGGGGGGAGTAGCTCCTACGAGCAGTACTTC.